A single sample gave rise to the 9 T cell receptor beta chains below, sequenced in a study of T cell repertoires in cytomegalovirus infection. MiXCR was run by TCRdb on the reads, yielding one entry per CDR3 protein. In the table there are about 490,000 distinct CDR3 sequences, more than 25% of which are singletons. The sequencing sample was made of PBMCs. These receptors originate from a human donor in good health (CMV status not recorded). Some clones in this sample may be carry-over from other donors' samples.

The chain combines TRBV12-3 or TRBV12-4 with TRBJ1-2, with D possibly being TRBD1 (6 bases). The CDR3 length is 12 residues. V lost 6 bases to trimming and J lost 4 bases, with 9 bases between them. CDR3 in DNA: TGTGCCAGCAGAGGGACAACCTATGGCTACACCTTC. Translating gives CASRGTTYGYTF.

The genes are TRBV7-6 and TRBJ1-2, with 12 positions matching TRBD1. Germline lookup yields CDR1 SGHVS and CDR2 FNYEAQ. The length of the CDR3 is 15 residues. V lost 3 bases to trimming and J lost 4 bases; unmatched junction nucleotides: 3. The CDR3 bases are TGTGCCAGCAGCTTGGAGGGACAGGGGGCCTATGGCTACACCTTC. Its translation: CASSLEGQGAYGYTF.

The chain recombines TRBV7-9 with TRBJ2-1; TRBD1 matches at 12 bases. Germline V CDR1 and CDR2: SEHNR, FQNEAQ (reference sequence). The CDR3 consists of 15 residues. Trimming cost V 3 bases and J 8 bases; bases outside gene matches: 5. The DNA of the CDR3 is TGTGCCAGCAGCTTCCGGGACAGGGGGCTGGATGAGCAGTTCTTC. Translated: CASSFRDRGLDEQFF.

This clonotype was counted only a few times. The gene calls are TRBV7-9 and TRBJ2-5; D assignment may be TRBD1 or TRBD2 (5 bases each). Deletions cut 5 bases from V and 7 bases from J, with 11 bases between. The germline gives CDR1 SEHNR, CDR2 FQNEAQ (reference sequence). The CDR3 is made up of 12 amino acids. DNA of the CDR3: TGTGCCAGCAGCGGGGACCGTAGGACCCAGTACTTC. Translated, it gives CASSGDRRTQYF.

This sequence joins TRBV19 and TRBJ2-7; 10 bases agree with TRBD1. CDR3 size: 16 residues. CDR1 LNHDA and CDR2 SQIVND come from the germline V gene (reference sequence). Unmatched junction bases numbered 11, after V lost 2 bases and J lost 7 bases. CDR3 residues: CASSIQPGQGVGEQYF. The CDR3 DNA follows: TGTGCCAGTAGTATACAACCCGGACAGGGGGTTGGGGAGCAGTACTTC.

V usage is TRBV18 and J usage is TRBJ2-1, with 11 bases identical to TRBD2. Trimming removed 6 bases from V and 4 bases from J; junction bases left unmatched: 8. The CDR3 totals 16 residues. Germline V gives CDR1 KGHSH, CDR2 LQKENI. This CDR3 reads CASSHPGTSGYNEQFF. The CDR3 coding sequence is TGTGCCAGCTCCCATCCCGGGACTAGCGGTTACAATGAGCAGTTCTTC.

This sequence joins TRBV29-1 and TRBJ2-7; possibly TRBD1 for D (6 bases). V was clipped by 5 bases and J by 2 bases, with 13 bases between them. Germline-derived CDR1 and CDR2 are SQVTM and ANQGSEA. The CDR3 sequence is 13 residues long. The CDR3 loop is CSVRYRVTYEQYF. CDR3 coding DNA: TGCAGCGTTAGATACAGGGTTACCTACGAGCAGTACTTC.

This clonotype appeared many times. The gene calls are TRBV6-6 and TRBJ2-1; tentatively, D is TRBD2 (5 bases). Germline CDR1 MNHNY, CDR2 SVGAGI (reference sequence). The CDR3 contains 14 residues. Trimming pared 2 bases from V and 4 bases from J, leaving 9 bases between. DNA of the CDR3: TGTGCCAGCAGTTACCGGGGTCAATACAATGAGCAGTTCTTC. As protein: CASSYRGQYNEQFF.

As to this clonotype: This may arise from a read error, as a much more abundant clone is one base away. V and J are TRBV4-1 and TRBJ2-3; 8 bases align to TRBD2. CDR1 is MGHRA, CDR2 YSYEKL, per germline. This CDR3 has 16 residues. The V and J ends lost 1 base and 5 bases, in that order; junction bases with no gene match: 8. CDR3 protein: CASSQAETSVRDTQYF. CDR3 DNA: TGCGCCAGCAGCCAAGCGGAGACTAGCGTGAGAGATACGCAGTATTTT.